The T cell receptor beta chain described here comes from a study of cytomegalovirus exposure and HLA in healthy donors. Study-wide findings and caveats: As immune exposure information, only CMV serostatus was available.

In this sample, this clone turned up once. The antigen is not known. The V gene's germline CDR1 is SEHNR and CDR2 FQNEAQ (reference sequence). Trimming removed 6 bases at V and 5 bases at J, with 19 bases between. The CDR3 contains 16 residues. Primers included in the PCR were 60 Vbeta and 13 Jbeta primers. The assay was immunoSEQ multiplex PCR, and TCRdb's table has in-frame clones only and misses some. Among 200,000 or so clones listed, about 80% were seen once. The clonotype comes from a man younger than 35 in good health and CMV-seronegative. The source material was PBMCs. The chain recombines TRBV7-9 with TRBJ2-2; weak D call: TRBD1 (6 bases). The CDR3 DNA reads TGTGCCAGCAGGCTTTCGGACAGCGTATTAACCGGGGAGCTGTTTTTT. Its protein is CASRLSDSVLTGELFF.